A selection of T cell receptor beta chains follows, all from one sample in a study of blood T cell repertoires in COVID-19. Libraries were prepared by immunoSEQ multiplex PCR; TCRdb keeps only in-frame clonotypes and omits some of them. This sample has tens of thousands of clones, with about 80% found just once. The sample was peripheral blood. Receptors originate from a man aged 65 to 79 with acute or convalescent COVID-19. CDR3s include the opening cysteine and the closing phenylalanine or tryptophan. A D gene is named only where the DNA matches it firmly. Size values are once, few and many counts, or a class for expanded clones, and some rows have none.

J gene: TRBJ1-5
clone size: -
D gene: -
V gene: TRBV6-2/TRBV6-3
CDR3 DNA: TGTGCCAGCAGTCCATACAGGGATAGCAATCAGCCCCAGCATTTT
CDR3 protein: CASSPYRDSNQPQHF

J gene: TRBJ1-1
clone size: -
D gene: -
V gene: TRBV6-5
CDR3 DNA: TGTGCCACTTTAGATTTGATGAACACTGAAGCTTTCTTT
CDR3 protein: CATLDLMNTEAFF

J gene: TRBJ2-1
clone size: few
D gene: -
V gene: TRBV2
CDR3 DNA: TGTGCCAGCCGAACATCCCGTACTAGAGAATACAATGAGCAGTTCTTC
CDR3 protein: CASRTSRTREYNEQFF

J gene: TRBJ2-7
clone size: -
D gene: TRBD2
V gene: TRBV6-5
CDR3 DNA: TGTGCCAGCAGTACTCTAGCGGGAGGGCCCTACGAGCAGTACTTC
CDR3 protein: CASSTLAGGPYEQYF

J gene: TRBJ1-4
clone size: -
D gene: TRBD1
V gene: TRBV10-3
CDR3 DNA: TGTGCCATCAGTGACGCGGGACAGACTAATGAAAAACTGTTTTTT
CDR3 protein: CAISDAGQTNEKLFF

J gene: TRBJ1-2
clone size: -
D gene: -
V gene: TRBV29-1
CDR3 DNA: TGCAGCGTTACGACAGGCTCTAACTATGGCTACACCTTC
CDR3 protein: CSVTTGSNYGYTF

J gene: TRBJ1-6
clone size: -
D gene: -
V gene: TRBV3-1/TRBV3-2
CDR3 DNA: TGTGCCAGCAGCCGCAGGGAAGTCCGATCACCCCTCCACTTT
CDR3 protein: CASSRREVRSPLHF

J gene: TRBJ1-4
clone size: -
D gene: TRBD1
V gene: TRBV14
CDR3 DNA: TGTGCCAGCAGCCAACGGACAGGGTTTGGTGAAAAACTGTTTTTT
CDR3 protein: CASSQRTGFGEKLFF

J gene: TRBJ2-5
clone size: -
D gene: -
V gene: TRBV6-2/TRBV6-3
CDR3 DNA: TGTGCCAGCAGTTCCAGGACTTTCCGCGGGGAGACCCAGTACTTC
CDR3 protein: CASSSRTFRGETQYF

J gene: TRBJ2-7
clone size: -
D gene: TRBD1
V gene: TRBV27
CDR3 DNA: TGTGCCAGCAGATTGACAGGGGGCTACGAGCAGTACTTC
CDR3 protein: CASRLTGGYEQYF

J gene: TRBJ2-2
clone size: -
D gene: TRBD2
V gene: TRBV3-1/TRBV3-2
CDR3 DNA: TGTGCCAGCACCCTGGGAGGGTCGAACACCGGGGAGCTGTTTTTT
CDR3 protein: CASTLGGSNTGELFF

J gene: TRBJ1-5
clone size: -
D gene: -
V gene: TRBV27
CDR3 DNA: TGTGCCAGCAGTTTAAGGAGGGGTCAGCCCCAGCATTTT
CDR3 protein: CASSLRRGQPQHF

J gene: TRBJ2-7
clone size: medium-sized
D gene: -
V gene: TRBV5-1
CDR3 DNA: TGCGCCAGCAGCTTGGTGGGAGGGGGAAACTCCTACGAGCAGTACTTC
CDR3 protein: CASSLVGGGNSYEQYF

J gene: TRBJ2-7
clone size: -
D gene: -
V gene: TRBV5-1
CDR3 DNA: TGCGCCAGCAGCCCAAGGTCAGCGGCGGTCTACGAGCAGTACTTC
CDR3 protein: CASSPRSAAVYEQYF

J gene: TRBJ2-5
clone size: -
D gene: -
V gene: TRBV5-6
CDR3 DNA: TGTGCCAGCAGCTGGGGGGAGGCATGGGAGACCCAGTACTTC
CDR3 protein: CASSWGEAWETQYF

J gene: TRBJ1-1
clone size: -
D gene: -
V gene: TRBV5-8
CDR3 DNA: TGTGCCAGCATCCTCCGGGACAATCATCCTGAAGCTTTCTTT
CDR3 protein: CASILRDNHPEAFF

J gene: TRBJ2-7
clone size: few
D gene: TRBD1
V gene: TRBV19
CDR3 DNA: TGTGCCAGTAGTATAGCTGGGACAGGGTACGACGAGCAGTACTTC
CDR3 protein: CASSIAGTGYDEQYF

J gene: TRBJ1-4
clone size: -
D gene: TRBD1
V gene: TRBV4-1
CDR3 DNA: TGCGCCAGCAGCCGAATCGGACAGGGAAATGAAAAACTGTTTTTT
CDR3 protein: CASSRIGQGNEKLFF

J gene: TRBJ1-4
clone size: -
D gene: -
V gene: TRBV7-9
CDR3 DNA: TGTGCCAGCAGCTTGGCAGAAACGACAACTAATGAAAAACTGTTTTTT
CDR3 protein: CASSLAETTTNEKLFF

J gene: TRBJ1-2
clone size: -
D gene: -
V gene: TRBV2
CDR3 DNA: TGTGCCAGCAGTGAAGTGCGGCACTACGGCTACACCTTC
CDR3 protein: CASSEVRHYGYTF

J gene: TRBJ1-5
clone size: -
D gene: TRBD1
V gene: TRBV28
CDR3 DNA: TGTGCCAGCAGTTCCCCGACAGGGAATCAGCCCCAGCATTTT
CDR3 protein: CASSSPTGNQPQHF

J gene: TRBJ1-4
clone size: few
D gene: TRBD1
V gene: TRBV9
CDR3 DNA: TGTGCCAGCAGCTCTAGGACAGGGGGCTTTGAAAAACTGTTTTTT
CDR3 protein: CASSSRTGGFEKLFF

J gene: TRBJ1-6
clone size: -
D gene: -
V gene: TRBV5-1
CDR3 DNA: TGCGCCAGCAGCCCTGCCCCCACAGGGAGTAATTCACCCCTCCACTTT
CDR3 protein: CASSPAPTGSNSPLHF

J gene: TRBJ2-5
clone size: -
D gene: TRBD1
V gene: TRBV25-1
CDR3 DNA: TGTGCCAGCAGTGAATCCCGGACAGGAGGAGAGACCCAGTACTTC
CDR3 protein: CASSESRTGGETQYF

J gene: TRBJ2-1
clone size: -
D gene: -
V gene: TRBV20-1
CDR3 DNA: TGCAGTGCTAGTGGGGCCCGATCCTACAATGAGCAGTTCTTC
CDR3 protein: CSASGARSYNEQFF

J gene: TRBJ1-2
clone size: few
D gene: -
V gene: TRBV5-1
CDR3 DNA: TGCGCCAGCAGCCCATCTTCGTCGGACTATGGCTACACCTTC
CDR3 protein: CASSPSSSDYGYTF

J gene: TRBJ1-1
clone size: -
D gene: -
V gene: TRBV3-1/TRBV3-2
CDR3 DNA: TGTGCCAGCACCCTATCGGGGAGTGGGGCTGAAGCTTTCTTT
CDR3 protein: CASTLSGSGAEAFF

J gene: TRBJ1-1
clone size: -
D gene: TRBD1
V gene: TRBV3-1/TRBV3-2
CDR3 DNA: TGTGCCAGCAGCCAACTGGACAGGGGGCTGACTAACACTGAAGCTTTCTTT
CDR3 protein: CASSQLDRGLTNTEAFF

J gene: TRBJ2-3
clone size: -
D gene: TRBD2
V gene: TRBV14
CDR3 DNA: TGTGCCAGCAGCCAAGTACTAGCGGGGGGGCTCACTAGCACAGATACGCAGTATTTT
CDR3 protein: CASSQVLAGGLTSTDTQYF

J gene: TRBJ1-2
clone size: -
D gene: -
V gene: TRBV6-5
CDR3 DNA: TGTGCCAGCAGTTACGGGGGGGCGGTGTCTTATGGCTACACCTTC
CDR3 protein: CASSYGGAVSYGYTF

J gene: TRBJ2-7
clone size: -
D gene: TRBD2
V gene: TRBV5-6
CDR3 DNA: TGTGCCAGCAGCTGGGGGAGGGGCACAAGCGAGCAGTACTTC
CDR3 protein: CASSWGRGTSEQYF

J gene: TRBJ1-5
clone size: once
D gene: TRBD1
V gene: TRBV15
CDR3 DNA: TGTGCCACCAGCAGAAAGGGACAGGGACATCAGCCCCAGCATTTT
CDR3 protein: CATSRKGQGHQPQHF

J gene: TRBJ2-7
clone size: -
D gene: TRBD2
V gene: TRBV4-3
CDR3 DNA: TGCGCCAGCAGCCAAGCCTCACTAGCGGGGGAGCAGTACTTC
CDR3 protein: CASSQASLAGEQYF

J gene: TRBJ1-2
clone size: few
D gene: TRBD1
V gene: TRBV7-9
CDR3 DNA: TGTGCCAGCAGCTCGACAGGGCTGCTCTATGGCTACACCTTC
CDR3 protein: CASSSTGLLYGYTF

J gene: TRBJ2-1
clone size: -
D gene: -
V gene: TRBV6-6
CDR3 DNA: TGTGCCAGCAGTTTCCGGGGGAAGAATGAGCAGTTCTTC
CDR3 protein: CASSFRGKNEQFF

J gene: TRBJ1-2
clone size: -
D gene: TRBD1
V gene: TRBV6-2/TRBV6-3
CDR3 DNA: TGTGCCAGCAGTTATGCGACAGGGGGCAGCTATGGCTACACCTTC
CDR3 protein: CASSYATGGSYGYTF

J gene: TRBJ2-7
clone size: -
D gene: -
V gene: TRBV7-9
CDR3 DNA: TGTGCCAGCAGCTTAAACAGGGAAGGAGATGAGTACTTC
CDR3 protein: CASSLNREGDEYF

J gene: TRBJ1-1
clone size: -
D gene: -
V gene: TRBV4-3
CDR3 DNA: TGCGCCAGCAGCCAAGAGTACGGAGGGGCTTTCTTT
CDR3 protein: CASSQEYGGAFF

J gene: TRBJ2-1
clone size: -
D gene: -
V gene: TRBV7-2
CDR3 DNA: TGTGCCAGCAGCTTATTCGGGAATGAGCAGTTCTTC
CDR3 protein: CASSLFGNEQFF

J gene: TRBJ1-1
clone size: -
D gene: -
V gene: TRBV7-6
CDR3 DNA: TGTGCCAGCAGCCAGGGGAACACTGAAGCTTTCTTT
CDR3 protein: CASSQGNTEAFF